The 29 T cell receptor beta chains below all came from one sample that was sequenced in a study of response to subunit inactivated influenza vaccine. From the RT-PCR reads, TCRdb called clonotypes with MiXCR, one entry per CDR3 protein. The sample holds over 150,000 distinct CDR3 sequences, about 15% seen once. The source material was CD8+ T cells sorted from PBMCs, sampled roughly 5 days after vaccination. These receptors originate from a man in his fifties or sixties who received an inactivated influenza vaccine.

V usage is TRBV7-9 and J usage is TRBJ2-1, with D perhaps matching TRBD1 (6 bases). Germline V CDR1 and CDR2: SEHNR, FQNEAQ (reference sequence). This CDR3 spans 12 amino acids. V was cut by 7 bases and J by 9 bases, with 13 bases left in between. CDR3 DNA sequence: TGTGCCAGCACTCCTCCCAGGGGTGAGCAGTTCTTC. Residues: CASTPPRGEQFF.

In this sample, this clonotype turned up a few times. The V and J genes are TRBV20-1 and TRBJ2-7; the D is unclear. The CDR3 covers 13 residues. Trimming cost V 4 bases and J 2 bases, with 12 bases left between them. Germline V gives CDR1 DFQATT, CDR2 SNEGSKA (reference sequence). The CDR3 loop reads CSATDPTTYEQYF. CDR3 DNA: TGCAGTGCTACCGACCCAACCACCTACGAGCAGTACTTC.

In nucleotides, the CDR3 is TGTGCCAGCAGCTTAGCGCTTGCGGGAGGGCCCTCGTCCGGGGAGCTGTTTTTT. This translates into CASSLALAGGPSSGELFF. The J gene is TRBJ2-2, the V gene TRBV7-6, with 9 bases lining up with TRBD2. V was clipped by 0 bases and J by 6 bases; unmatched bases: 11. Germline V gives CDR1 SGHVS, CDR2 FNYEAQ. The CDR3 loop spans 18 amino acids.

The chain recombines TRBV7-9 with TRBJ2-7; 7 positions match TRBD2. Per germline, CDR1 SEHNR and CDR2 FQNEAQ (reference sequence). CDR3 length: 15 amino acids. With V trimmed by 7 bases and J by 3 bases, 12 bases remained unmatched. This chain's CDR3 is CASTGGRENGYEQYF. The DNA for the CDR3 is TGTGCCAGCACCGGTGGGCGGGAGAATGGCTACGAGCAGTACTTC.

This clonotype has more than one count but fewer than ten. This sequence joins TRBV10-1 and TRBJ2-5; D not resolved. Germline CDR1 reads WNHNN; CDR2 reads SYGVQD (reference sequence). V was cut by 1 base and J by 4 bases, with 1 base left in between. This CDR3 is 11 amino acids long. DNA for the CDR3: TGCGCCAGCAGTGAGTTAGAGACCCAGTACTTC. Its protein is CASSELETQYF.

This clonotype was seen a few times. This chain connects TRBV18 to TRBJ2-1; 8 positions match TRBD2. Germline V gene sequence: CDR1 KGHSH, CDR2 LQKENI. V was clipped by 3 bases and J by 4 bases; unmatched bases: 8. The CDR3 consists of 16 residues. The CDR3 DNA sequence: TGTGCCAGCTCACCGGACCGACTAGCGAGGTACAATGAGCAGTTCTTC. It codes for CASSPDRLARYNEQFF.

In this sample, this clonotype turned up a few times. The J gene is TRBJ1-2, the V gene TRBV2; D not resolved. Germline lookup yields CDR1 SNHLY and CDR2 FYNNEI. Deletions cut 3 bases from V and 4 bases from J, with 9 bases between. CDR3 length equals 13 residues. In nucleotides, the CDR3 is TGTGCCAGCAGTGATGGACCGAGCTATGGCTACACCTTC. Its protein is CASSDGPSYGYTF.

The V and J genes are TRBV7-6 and TRBJ2-3; TRBD2 agrees at 11 bases. The CDR3 extends over 18 amino acids. V gave up 2 bases and J gave up 2 bases; unmatched junction bases: 9. CDR1 and CDR2 from the germline V gene are SGHVS and FNYEAQ. The CDR3 coding sequence is TGTGCCAGCAGCTTACGGCCCCTAGCGGGGGGCTACACAGATACGCAGTATTTT. Translation gives CASSLRPLAGGYTDTQYF.

This rearrangement joins TRBV20-1 to TRBJ2-1; no firm D call. CDR1 DFQATT and CDR2 SNEGSKA come from the germline V gene (reference sequence). The CDR3 has 15 amino acids. V was shortened by 0 bases and J by 0 bases, with 9 bases between the two germline ends. The DNA of the CDR3 is TGCAGTGCTAGAGATCTCCAAGACTCCTACAATGAGCAGTTCTTC. Encoded protein: CSARDLQDSYNEQFF.

The chain is built from TRBV14 and TRBJ2-2; D gene uncertain. Trimming cost V 0 bases and J 4 bases, with 9 bases left between them. The CDR3 extends over 15 amino acids. Per germline, CDR1 SGHDN and CDR2 FVKESK. The CDR3 sequence: CASSQDMGSTGELFF. The CDR3 DNA is TGTGCCAGCAGCCAAGATATGGGATCCACCGGGGAGCTGTTTTTT.

Ten or more counts support this clonotype. The J gene is TRBJ2-1, the V gene TRBV5-1, with TRBD1 matching 7 bases. V dropped 4 bases and J dropped 0; count of bases not matched to a gene: 7. Germline assignment: CDR1 SGHRS and CDR2 YFSETQ. The CDR3 contains 16 residues. The CDR3: CASSQTGTGSYNEQFF. The CDR3 DNA sequence: TGCGCCAGCAGCCAGACAGGGACCGGCTCCTACAATGAGCAGTTCTTC.

This rearrangement joins TRBV5-1 to TRBJ2-1; 9 bases are shared with TRBD1. CDR3 length equals 15 residues. Germline values: CDR1 SGHRS, CDR2 YFSETQ. Trimming took 4 bases from V and 7 from J; bases not matched to a gene: 9. CDR3 loop: CASSPTGTGLNEQFF. DNA of the CDR3: TGCGCCAGCAGCCCGACCGGGACAGGGCTTAATGAGCAGTTCTTC. Using reference TRBV5-1 and TRBJ2-1 for the parts outside the CDR3, the full variable domain is KAGVTQTPRYLIKTRGQQVTLSCSPISGHRSVSWYQQTPGQGLQFLFEYFSETQRNKGNFPGRFSGRQFSNSRSEMNVSTLELGDSALYLCASSPTGTGLNEQFFGPGTRLTVL.

For this clonotype: One end of the junction varies from germline; a read error may be responsible. The chain uses TRBV6-1 and TRBJ2-7; possible D gene TRBD1, 6 bases. This CDR3 spans 12 amino acids. CDR1 is MNHNS and CDR2 is SASEGT in the germline V gene. This CDR3 is CDSAGTPDEQYF. The DNA of the CDR3 is TGTGACAGCGCCGGGACACCCGACGAGCAGTACTTC.

This clonotype was seen only a few times. CDR3 region: CASSQGPAGGPPYNEQFF. CDR3 sequence (DNA): TGTGCCAGCAGCCAAGGGCCAGCGGGGGGCCCCCCCTACAATGAGCAGTTCTTC. The rearrangement joins TRBV3-1 to TRBJ2-1; 9 positions match TRBD2. The CDR3 has 18 amino acids. Germline CDR1 LGHDT, CDR2 YNNKEL (reference sequence). After removal of 1 base from V and 2 bases from J, the junction contained 9 bases not matched to a gene.

The chain joins TRBV2 to TRBJ2-1, with TRBD2 identical over 8 bases. The germline V gene encodes CDR1 SNHLY and CDR2 FYNNEI. The CDR3 is 15 residues long. V was pared by 5 bases and J by 5 bases, with 8 bases of the junction left unmatched. CDR3 nucleotide sequence: TGTGCCAGCAGTCCCAGCGGGAGTCTAAACAATGAGCAGTTCTTC. This translates into CASSPSGSLNNEQFF. The variable domain in full, completed from reference TRBV2 and TRBJ2-1, reads EPEVTQTPSHQVTQMGQEVILRCVPISNHLYFYWYRQILGQKVEFLVSFYNNEISEKSEIFDDQFSVERPDGSNFTLKIRSTKLEDSAMYFCASSPSGSLNNEQFFGPGTRLTVL.

This clonotype was counted a few times. The rearrangement joins TRBV3-1 to TRBJ2-7, with TRBD1 matching 8 bases. V was pared by 0 bases and J by 0 bases, with 4 bases of the junction left unmatched. The CDR3 length is 16 residues. Germline V gene sequence: CDR1 LGHDT, CDR2 YNNKEL (reference sequence). The CDR3 spells CASSQDIGTGSYEQYF. In DNA, the CDR3 is TGTGCCAGCAGCCAAGATATAGGGACAGGCTCCTACGAGCAGTACTTC.

The gene calls are TRBV6-2 or TRBV6-3 and TRBJ2-7; 8 nucleotides match TRBD1. With 0 bases clipped from V and 2 bases from J, the junction kept 3 bases outside the gene matches. The germline V gene encodes CDR1 MNHEY and CDR2 SVGEGT. The CDR3 is made up of 15 amino acids. In nucleotides, the CDR3 is TGTGCCAGCAGTTACTCGGGGACAGGCCCCTACGAGCAGTACTTC. It translates to CASSYSGTGPYEQYF.

In this sample, this clonotype turned up a few times. The chain joins TRBV5-1 to TRBJ2-3, with 7 bases that match TRBD2. Germline V CDR1 and CDR2: SGHRS, YFSETQ. Trimming at V came to 0 bases and at J to 5 bases, leaving 3 bases not matched to a gene. CDR3 length equals 14 residues. The CDR3 bases are TGCGCCAGCAGCTTGGTTCTAGCGGAAGATACGCAGTATTTT. Encoded protein: CASSLVLAEDTQYF. Together with reference TRBV5-1 and TRBJ2-3, the CDR3 gives the full variable domain: KAGVTQTPRYLIKTRGQQVTLSCSPISGHRSVSWYQQTPGQGLQFLFEYFSETQRNKGNFPGRFSGRQFSNSRSEMNVSTLELGDSALYLCASSLVLAEDTQYFGPGTRLTVL.

This clonotype has a handful of counts. CDR3 region: CASSHALGSSYGYTF. CDR3 DNA: TGTGCCAGCTCACACGCGCTAGGGAGCAGCTATGGCTACACCTTC. The chain combines TRBV18 with TRBJ1-2, with D unclear. Germline V gene sequence: CDR1 KGHSH, CDR2 LQKENI. The CDR3 consists of 15 residues. V lost 4 bases and J 4 bases, leaving 16 bases between the germline ends.

This clonotype has ten or more counts. The chain carries TRBV29-1 and TRBJ2-2, with TRBD1 matching 9 bases. The trim removed 3 bases at V and 7 bases at J, leaving 3 bases unmatched. CDR3 length: 13 amino acids. Per the germline V gene, CDR1 is SQVTM and CDR2 is ANQGSEA. CDR3 amino acids: CSVDATGGGELFF. The CDR3 DNA follows: TGCAGCGTTGACGCGACAGGGGGCGGGGAGCTGTTTTTT.

CDR3 DNA: TGCAGTGCCACCGCGACCGGGGCGCGGGTCTACAATGAGCAGTTCTTC. This encodes CSATATGARVYNEQFF. This chain connects TRBV20-1 to TRBJ2-1; D may be TRBD1 or TRBD2 (5 bases each). Germline V gives CDR1 DFQATT, CDR2 SNEGSKA (reference sequence). This CDR3 contains 16 residues. V was cut by 6 bases and J by 3 bases, with 21 bases left in between.

This clonotype was detected many times. The chain carries TRBV29-1 and TRBJ2-7; 8 positions match TRBD1. CDR1 and CDR2 from the germline V gene are SQVTM and ANQGSEA. V gave up 6 bases and J gave up 3 bases; unmatched junction bases: 4. The CDR3 loop spans 12 amino acids. CDR3 in amino acids: CSVETGGYEQYF. DNA for the CDR3: TGCAGCGTAGAAACAGGGGGCTACGAGCAGTACTTC.

The chain couples TRBV11-2 to TRBJ2-1; TRBD2 might be the D (6 bases). Trimming removed 5 bases at V and 5 bases at J, with 13 bases between. The CDR3 covers 14 residues. Per germline, CDR1 SGHAT and CDR2 FQNNGV. CDR3 residues: CASSPGWGDNEQFF. The CDR3 nucleotides read TGTGCCAGCAGCCCAGGATGGGGGGACAATGAGCAGTTCTTC. The variable domain in full, completed from reference TRBV11-2 and TRBJ2-1, reads EAGVAQSPRYKIIEKRQSVAFWCNPISGHATLYWYQQILGQGPKLLIQFQNNGVVDDSQLPKDRFSAERLKGVDSTLKIQPAKLEDSAVYLCASSPGWGDNEQFFGPGTRLTVL.

This clonotype was detected ten times or more. The CDR3 DNA is TGTGCCAGCAGTTTAGAGGGACTATCACAGCCCCAGCATTTT. It codes for CASSLEGLSQPQHF. The rearrangement joins TRBV12-3 or TRBV12-4 to TRBJ1-5; D is perhaps TRBD1 (5 bases). The CDR3 runs to 14 residues. The V end lost 1 base, the J end lost 7 bases, and 11 bases lay between the germline ends.

In its sample, this clonotype was seen a few times. The V call is TRBV7-9, the J call TRBJ2-3, with D unresolved. Germline CDR1 reads SEHNR; CDR2 reads FQNEAQ (reference sequence). The CDR3 is made up of 16 amino acids. V lost 5 bases and J 0 bases, leaving 15 bases between the germline ends. In nucleotides, the CDR3 is TGTGCCAGCAGCCCGGTTGGGGAACCTAGCACAGATACGCAGTATTTT. Translation: CASSPVGEPSTDTQYF.

The chain employs TRBV2 and TRBJ2-1; 13 bases are shared with TRBD2. The CDR3 covers 15 residues. Germline CDR1 is SNHLY and CDR2 is FYNNEI. Losses at the gene ends were 6 bases for V and 8 bases for J; bases not matched to a gene: 7. As DNA, the CDR3 is TGTGCCAGCAGACCCGGGACTAGCGGGATTCATGAGCAGTTCTTC. Translated: CASRPGTSGIHEQFF.

This clonotype was detected only a few times. The V call is TRBV10-3, the J call TRBJ1-2; D unclear. CDR1 ENHRY and CDR2 SYGVKD come from the germline V gene. This CDR3 has 14 residues. With 0 bases removed from V and 5 bases from J, the gap between germline ends came to 10 bases. In nucleotides, the CDR3 is TGTGCCATCAGTGAGTCTAGCGTGTTATATGGCTACACCTTC. It yields the protein CAISESSVLYGYTF.

The chain uses TRBV7-9 and TRBJ1-2; the D is unclear. In germline, CDR1 is SEHNR, CDR2 FQNEAQ (reference sequence). This CDR3 is built from 14 residues. The V and J ends lost 2 bases and 6 bases respectively, with 13 bases between them. CDR3 in DNA: TGTGCCAGCAGCTTAACGCATCAGGCAAATGGCTACACCTTC. Its protein product is CASSLTHQANGYTF.

The sample holds a few counts of this clonotype. The chain joins TRBV15 to TRBJ2-3, with D perhaps TRBD1 (6 bases). CDR1 LNHNV and CDR2 YYDKDF come from the germline V gene (reference sequence). V was clipped by 2 bases and J by 5 bases, with 17 bases between them. The CDR3 sequence is 16 residues long. CDR3 region: CATSRFPAGAGDTQYF. CDR3 coding DNA: TGTGCCACCAGCAGATTTCCGGCAGGGGCTGGAGATACGCAGTATTTT.